One and the same sample provided the 28 T cell receptor beta chains below, sequenced in a study of CD8 T cells in ankylosing spondylitis. Broader study findings: Eight or nine highly homologous variants made up a TCR beta motif that seemed to typify ankylosing spondylitis blood.

TCRdb reprocessed the 5' RACE reads with MiXCR, giving one entry per CDR3 protein. The repertoire holds under 950,000 distinct CDR3 sequences, with around 19% as singletons. Which antigens these TCRs recognize remains unknown. Sequencing used blood, either unsorted or a sorted T cell fraction (not recorded which). The origin of the receptors is a male donor with ankylosing spondylitis.

This clonotype was picked up a small number of times. This chain links TRBV3-1 with TRBJ2-7; the match to TRBD2 covers 7 bases. V trimming: 1 base; J trimming: 1 base; junction bases outside the gene matches: 4. Germline CDR1 and CDR2: LGHDT and YNNKEL (reference sequence). CDR3 size: 15 residues. CDR3 nucleotides: TGTGCCAGCAGCCAAGGAGGCGGGGGTTCCTACGAGCAGTACTTC. The encoded protein is CASSQGGGGSYEQYF.

V is TRBV28 and J is TRBJ1-2; the match to TRBD1 covers 8 bases. CDR1 is MDHEN, CDR2 SYDVKM, per germline. CDR3 length: 15 residues. The V and J ends lost 1 base and 6 bases, in that order; junction bases with no gene match: 7. DNA of the CDR3: TGTGCCAGCAGTTTATCGGACAGGGAGTCGGATGGCTACACCTTC. Its protein product is CASSLSDRESDGYTF.

The gene calls are TRBV24-1 and TRBJ1-1; D is undetermined. The CDR3 runs to 13 residues. Trimming removed 7 bases at V and 1 base at J, with 9 bases between. Germline-derived CDR1 and CDR2 are KGHDR and SFDVKD. The CDR3 here is CATRSDQNTEAFF. CDR3 sequence (DNA): TGTGCCACCAGATCGGACCAGAACACTGAAGCTTTCTTT.

The J gene is TRBJ2-1, the V gene TRBV9; 11 nucleotides agree with TRBD2. Germline CDR1 reads SGDLS; CDR2 reads YYNGEE. V shed 3 bases and J 8 bases; nucleotides not matched to a gene: 4. The CDR3 loop spans 14 amino acids. CDR3 in amino acids: CASSALAGEDEQFF. The CDR3, as DNA: TGTGCCAGCAGCGCACTAGCGGGAGAGGATGAGCAGTTCTTC.

The V call is TRBV7-9, the J call TRBJ2-1, with TRBD2 matching over 9 bases. CDR1 and CDR2 from the germline V gene are SEHNR and FQNEAQ (reference sequence). The length of the CDR3 is 16 residues. V dropped 4 bases and J dropped 4; count of bases not matched to a gene: 8. CDR3 bases: TGTGCCAGCAGCTCGGAGGGGCTAGCGGGATACAATGAGCAGTTCTTC. It translates to CASSSEGLAGYNEQFF. The full variable domain, its missing parts supplied by reference TRBV7-9 and TRBJ2-1, is DTGVSQNPRHKITKRGQNVTFRCDPISEHNRLYWYRQTLGQGPEFLTYFQNEAQLEKSRLLSDRFSAERPKGSFSTLEIQRTEQGDSAMYLCASSSEGLAGYNEQFFGPGTRLTVL.

The count of this clonotype is one. The gene calls are TRBV4-1 and TRBJ2-1, with no clear D. Germline V gene data show CDR1 as MGHRA and CDR2 as YSYEKL. Trimming removed 4 bases at V and 5 bases at J, with 12 bases between. The CDR3 runs to 14 residues. The CDR3 DNA reads as TGCGCCAGCAGCCGCTTTGGGGAAAACAATGAGCAGTTCTTC. This gives the protein CASSRFGENNEQFF.

In its sample, this clonotype was seen a few times. The rearrangement joins TRBV20-1 to TRBJ2-3; a possible D gene is TRBD2 (5 bases). Trimming took 1 base from V and 3 from J, leaving 5 bases between them. This CDR3 region has 12 residues. Germline CDR1 and CDR2: DFQATT and SNEGSKA (reference sequence). The CDR3 nucleotides are TGCAGTGCTAGAGCGGGGACAGATACGCAGTATTTT. Protein sequence: CSARAGTDTQYF.

The chain employs TRBV9 and TRBJ1-3; D is undetermined. Trimming stripped 0 bases from V and 7 bases from J, with 11 bases between. Germline CDR1 and CDR2: SGDLS and YYNGEE. The length of the CDR3 is 14 residues. The CDR3 coding sequence is TGTGCCAGCAGCGTAGAGGTGGTAGCTAACACCATATATTTT. Its translation is CASSVEVVANTIYF.

The genes are TRBV28 and TRBJ1-2, with D unclear. The V end was cut by 1 base, the J end by 7 bases, with 13 bases between. In germline, CDR1 is MDHEN, CDR2 SYDVKM. CDR3 length: 14 amino acids. The CDR3 here is CASSLFLVEGGYTF. In nucleotides, the CDR3 is TGTGCCAGCAGTTTATTTTTGGTGGAGGGTGGCTACACCTTC.

Concerning this clonotype: The junction departs from the called germline gene at one end, perhaps through a read error. The chain is built from TRBV7-7 and TRBJ2-3, with 8 bases lining up with TRBD2. The CDR3 runs 16 residues. Germline-derived CDR1 and CDR2 are SSHAT and FNYEAQ (reference sequence). The CDR3: CASSPRTSKSTDTQYF. CDR3 sequence (DNA): TGTGCTAGCAGCCCCCGGACTAGCAAAAGCACAGATACGCAGTATTTT.

The CDR3 nucleotides are TGTGCCACCAGCAATCGACGGGGGGTCTCCTACAATGAGCAGTTCTTC. It is translated as CATSNRRGVSYNEQFF. This chain joins TRBV15 and TRBJ2-1, with 7 positions matching TRBD2. The germline V gene encodes CDR1 LNHNV and CDR2 YYDKDF (reference sequence). V trimming: 4 bases; J trimming: 0 bases; junction bases outside the gene matches: 6. CDR3 length equals 16 residues. Full variable domain (remainder filled in from reference TRBV15 and TRBJ2-1): DAMVIQNPRYQVTQFGKPVTLSCSQTLNHNVMYWYQQKSSQAPKLLFHYYDKDFNNEADTPDNFQSRRPNTSFCFLDIRSPGLGDTAMYLCATSNRRGVSYNEQFFGPGTRLTVL.

The rearrangement links TRBV20-1 to TRBJ2-7; 8 bases fit TRBD2. The CDR3 is made up of 15 amino acids. V dropped 6 bases and J dropped 2; count of bases not matched to a gene: 12. Per germline, CDR1 DFQATT and CDR2 SNEGSKA (reference sequence). CDR3 nucleotides: TGCAGTGCCCGAATTCTAGCGGGTGACGCCTACGAGCAGTACTTC. Protein: CSARILAGDAYEQYF.

This clonotype was seen more than once but under ten times. The chain uses TRBV29-1 and TRBJ2-1; TRBD1 is a possible D gene (5 bases). Trimming removed 6 bases at V and 0 bases at J, with 12 bases between. The CDR3 contains 14 residues. Germline V lookup: CDR1 SQVTM, CDR2 ANQGSEA. The CDR3 loop reads CSVARQSSYNEQFF. CDR3 bases: TGCAGCGTCGCAAGACAGAGCTCCTACAATGAGCAGTTCTTC.

The CDR3 DNA reads TGTGCCAGCAGTTACGAAGGGGCCTGGGGAAACATTCAGTACTTC. This codes for CASSYEGAWGNIQYF. The chain combines TRBV5-4 with TRBJ2-4; D is possibly TRBD1 (5 bases). V lost 5 bases and J lost 6, with 18 bases in between. This CDR3 comprises 15 residues. Germline V lookup: CDR1 SGHNT, CDR2 YYREEE (reference sequence).

The CDR3 sequence is CASSGQGSSYNEQFF. The CDR3 DNA is TGTGCCAGCAGCGGACAGGGGAGCTCCTACAATGAGCAGTTCTTC. The genes are TRBV12-3 or TRBV12-4 and TRBJ2-1, with TRBD1 matching over 9 bases. The CDR3 runs to 15 residues. The trim removed 6 bases at V and 0 bases at J, leaving 3 bases unmatched.

This clonotype was counted a few times. The chain combines TRBV25-1 with TRBJ2-3; 9 bases map to TRBD2. The V segment lost 3 bases and the J segment 5 bases; nucleotides outside the gene matches: 9. The CDR3 extends over 16 amino acids. Germline CDR1 is MGHDK and CDR2 is SYGVNS. The CDR3 sequence is CASSDLLAGLGDTQYF. The CDR3 bases are TGTGCCAGCAGTGATTTACTAGCGGGCTTGGGAGATACGCAGTATTTT.

This clonotype came up many times. The genes are TRBV12-3 or TRBV12-4 and TRBJ2-1; 7 bases fit TRBD2. This CDR3 comprises 13 residues. The J segment lost 3 bases and the V segment lost 7 bases, leaving 3 bases of the junction unmatched. The CDR3 nucleotides read TGTGCCAGCACGGTAGCGGGCTACAATGAGCAGTTCTTC. It is translated as CASTVAGYNEQFF.

This chain links TRBV27 with TRBJ1-5; D perhaps matches TRBD1 (6 bases). The CDR3 length is 13 residues. With 0 bases removed from V and 12 bases from J, the gap between germline ends came to 12 bases. Looked up from germline, CDR1 is MNHEY and CDR2 is SMNVEV (reference sequence). Here the CDR3 DNA reads TGTGCCAGCAGTTTATCCGGGGGCAGGGGCCAGCATTTT. Residues: CASSLSGGRGQHF.

This clonotype was recorded a few times. The chain couples TRBV20-1 to TRBJ2-7; D perhaps matches TRBD1 (6 bases). In germline, CDR1 is DFQATT, CDR2 SNEGSKA (reference sequence). The CDR3 sequence is 14 residues long. The V end lost 0 bases, the J end lost 3 bases, and 12 bases lay between the germline ends. The CDR3 sequence is CSARDHRTVYEQYF. In DNA, the CDR3 is TGCAGTGCTAGAGATCACCGGACAGTCTACGAGCAGTACTTC.

This clonotype was observed at least ten times. The chain has TRBV29-1 and TRBJ1-5; tentatively, D is TRBD1 (6 bases). This CDR3 contains 14 residues. V was pared by 7 bases and J by 6 bases, with 19 bases between. Germline CDR1 SQVTM, CDR2 ANQGSEA. This CDR3 is CSAALGRGGQPQHF. For the CDR3, the DNA is TGCAGCGCCGCCCTAGGCAGGGGTGGTCAGCCCCAGCATTTT.

This clonotype showed up just a few times. V gene TRBV5-4 combines with J gene TRBJ2-5, with 7 positions matching TRBD2. Germline CDR1 is SGHNT and CDR2 is YYREEE (reference sequence). This CDR3 contains 15 residues. With 0 bases clipped from V and 1 base from J, the junction kept 3 bases outside the gene matches. CDR3 sequence reads: CASSLEASGQETQYF. CDR3 sequence (DNA): TGTGCCAGCAGCTTGGAGGCTAGCGGCCAAGAGACCCAGTACTTC. The whole variable domain, remainder taken from reference TRBV5-4 and TRBJ2-5, is ETGVTQSPTHLIKTRGQQVTLRCSSQSGHNTVSWYQQALGQGPQFIFQYYREEENGRGNFPPRFSGLQFPNYSSELNVNALELDDSALYLCASSLEASGQETQYFGPGTRLLVL.

CDR3 sequence (DNA): TGTGCCAGCAGCCGCAAAGGACAGGGGGCCTACAATGAGCAGTTCTTC. Protein: CASSRKGQGAYNEQFF. This chain uses TRBV7-2 with TRBJ2-1; 10 positions agree with TRBD1. V was clipped by 5 bases and J by 2 bases; unmatched bases: 6. The germline V gene has CDR1 SGHTA and CDR2 FQGNSA. The CDR3 loop spans 16 amino acids.

V and J are TRBV7-7 and TRBJ2-2; D unclear. Germline CDR1 reads SSHAT; CDR2 reads FNYEAQ (reference sequence). The V end lost 4 bases, the J end lost 1 base, and 13 bases lay between the germline ends. This CDR3 spans 16 amino acids. The DNA for the CDR3 is TGTGCCAGCAGCTCGTCATCAGGTGTGAACACCGGGGAGCTGTTTTTT. Translation gives CASSSSSGVNTGELFF.

This clonotype was seen a handful of times. The chain employs TRBV20-1 and TRBJ2-4; 7 nucleotides line up with TRBD2. This CDR3 has 17 amino acids. The junction had 20 bases not matched to a gene; V was cut back by 6 bases and J by 6 bases. In germline, CDR1 is DFQATT, CDR2 SNEGSKA (reference sequence). The CDR3 region is CSALDPSAGFLRNIQYF. The CDR3 DNA is TGCAGTGCCTTAGATCCCTCAGCGGGGTTCCTCAGAAACATTCAGTACTTC.

The chain joins TRBV5-6 to TRBJ1-1; perhaps TRBD1 as D (6 bases). Deletions cut 3 bases from V and 8 bases from J, with 29 bases between. Germline lookup yields CDR1 SGHDT and CDR2 YYEEEE. The CDR3 spans 18 residues. The CDR3 DNA is TGTGCCAGCAGCTCCCCGGTTTGGGGGGGCTACTACCAAAGCGAAGCTTTCTTT. Its protein product is CASSSPVWGGYYQSEAFF. Based on the CDR3 plus reference TRBV5-6 and TRBJ1-1, the full variable domain is DAGVTQSPTHLIKTRGQQVTLRCSPKSGHDTVSWYQQALGQGPQFIFQYYEEEERQRGNFPDRFSGHQFPNYSSELNVNALLLGDSALYLCASSSPVWGGYYQSEAFFGQGTRLTVV.

The genes are TRBV7-2 and TRBJ1-5; TRBD1 matches 8 bases. The CDR3 contains 16 residues. V trimming: 5 bases; J trimming: 0 bases; junction bases outside the gene matches: 6. In germline, CDR1 is SGHTA, CDR2 FQGNSA. The CDR3 reads CASSVSGTGSNQPQHF. As DNA, the CDR3 is TGTGCCAGCAGCGTTTCCGGGACAGGTAGCAATCAGCCCCAGCATTTT. Together with reference TRBV7-2 and TRBJ1-5, the CDR3 gives the full variable domain: GAGVSQSPSNKVTEKGKDVELRCDPISGHTALYWYRQSLGQGLEFLIYFQGNSAPDKSGLPSDRFSAERTGGSVSTLTIQRTQQEDSAVYLCASSVSGTGSNQPQHFGDGTRLSIL.

The V and J genes are TRBV5-1 and TRBJ2-1; D may be TRBD2 (6 bases). The CDR3 has 19 residues. The V gene's germline CDR1 is SGHRS and CDR2 YFSETQ. Trimming pared 0 bases from V and 0 bases from J, leaving 19 bases between. The CDR3 coding sequence is TGCGCCAGCAGCTTGGAGCCGGGACTCCGGTTAAGCTCCTACAATGAGCAGTTCTTC. Protein sequence: CASSLEPGLRLSSYNEQFF.

The chain couples TRBV6-4 to TRBJ2-4; D unresolved. The germline V gene has CDR1 MRHNA and CDR2 SNTAGT. This CDR3 has 17 residues. V was cut by 1 base and J by 1 base, with 14 bases left in between. This chain's CDR3 is CASSDCAETDAKNIQYF. The DNA of the CDR3 is TGTGCCAGCAGTGACTGCGCGGAGACTGATGCCAAAAACATTCAGTACTTC.